This TCR beta chain was profiled in a study of siplizumab effects on memory and regulatory T cells. Repertoires were generated with immunoSEQ multiplex PCR, while TCRdb's copy carries only in-frame clones and drops some. The table records 99,000 or so clones, roughly 93% of them present only once. Study-wide results and caveats: Roughly 75-96% of dividing CD4+ or CD8+ clones were without an attributable naive or memory phenotype.

As concerns this clone: Its antigen is unknown.

This CDR3 region has 14 residues. The junction had 6 bases not matched to a gene; V was cut back by 3 bases and J by 8 bases. Germline values: CDR1 MGHRA, CDR2 YSYEKL. The chain couples TRBV4-1 to TRBJ1-4; TRBD1 agrees at 7 bases. This TCR was recovered from a human donor in good health. Specimen: Tregs sorted from blood. The CDR3 sequence is CASSHRGREEKLFF. In DNA form, the CDR3 reads TGCGCCAGCAGCCATAGGGGGCGAGAGGAAAAACTGTTTTTT.